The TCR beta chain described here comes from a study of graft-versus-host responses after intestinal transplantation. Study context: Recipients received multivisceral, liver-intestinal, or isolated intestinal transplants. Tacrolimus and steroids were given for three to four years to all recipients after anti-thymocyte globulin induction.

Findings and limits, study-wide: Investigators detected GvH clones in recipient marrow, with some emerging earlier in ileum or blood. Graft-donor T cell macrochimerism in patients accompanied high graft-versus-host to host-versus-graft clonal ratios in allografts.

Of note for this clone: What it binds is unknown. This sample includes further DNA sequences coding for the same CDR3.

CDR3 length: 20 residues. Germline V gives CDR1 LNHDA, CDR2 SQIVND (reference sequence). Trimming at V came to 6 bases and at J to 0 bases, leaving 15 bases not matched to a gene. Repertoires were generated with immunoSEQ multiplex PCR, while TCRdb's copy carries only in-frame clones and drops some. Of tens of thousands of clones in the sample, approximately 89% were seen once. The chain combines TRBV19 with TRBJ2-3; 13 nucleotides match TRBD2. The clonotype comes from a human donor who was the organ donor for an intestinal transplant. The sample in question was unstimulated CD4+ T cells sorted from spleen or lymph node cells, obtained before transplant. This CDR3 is CASSMSFRTSGGLSTDTQYF. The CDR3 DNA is TGTGCCAGTAGCATGTCTTTCCGGACTAGCGGGGGACTTAGCACAGATACGCAGTATTTT.